These 18 T cell receptor beta chains were all obtained from the same sample, sequenced in a study of identical twins listed by TCRdb under 2016. The library was prepared using 5' RACE. Sequencer: Illumina HiSeq 2000. Through fastp at Q25 and MiXCR, TCRdb rebuilt clones from the public reads, retaining in-frame beta chains. When rows share a CDR3 protein, they turn into one entry using the most common DNA and genes. Recorded for this sample are fewer than 800,000 distinct CDR3 sequences; just over 7% of them occurred a single time. Of the sample, approximately 1.5% falls within the top ten clones. These data were likewise used in another study, on yellow fever vaccine responses in identical twins.

The material sequenced was PBMCs. All receptors derive from a woman between 18 and 30 years old in good health.

This clonotype was counted only a few times. CDR3 nucleotides: TGTGCCAGCAGCTCCCAATGGACAGGGGGCGCGGATGAGCAGTTCTTC. Encoded protein: CASSSQWTGGADEQFF. The chain has TRBV7-2 and TRBJ2-1; 11 positions agree with TRBD1. V lost 4 bases to trimming and J lost 8 bases; unmatched junction nucleotides: 10. Looked up from germline, CDR1 is SGHTA and CDR2 is FQGNSA. This CDR3 region has 16 residues.

Many counts were recorded for this clonotype. This chain links TRBV20-1 with TRBJ1-4, with TRBD1 matching over 7 bases. The CDR3 runs 13 residues. Germline V gene data show CDR1 as DFQATT and CDR2 as SNEGSKA (reference sequence). V was clipped by 5 bases and J by 6 bases; unmatched bases: 6. The CDR3 protein is CSAPTGAHEKLFF. The CDR3 DNA follows: TGCAGTGCTCCAACAGGGGCGCATGAAAAACTGTTTTTT.

There are many counts of this clonotype. The CDR3 DNA reads TGTGCCAGCAGCAAATCCCACAGACCCTATGGCTACACCTTC. This encodes CASSKSHRPYGYTF. This chain connects TRBV21-1 to TRBJ1-2. TRBV21-1 is reported as a pseudogene. There are 14 residues in the CDR3.

In this sample, this clonotype turned up a few times. This chain connects TRBV5-4 to TRBJ2-1, with 12 bases identical to TRBD2. V lost 3 bases, J lost 9 bases, and 7 bases stayed unmatched. Germline V gene sequence: CDR1 SGHNT, CDR2 YYREEE (reference sequence). This CDR3 has 15 amino acids. The CDR3 loop is CASSSLAGGPSEQFF. For the CDR3, the DNA is TGTGCCAGCAGCTCTCTAGCGGGGGGGCCTAGTGAGCAGTTCTTC. The variable domain in full, completed from reference TRBV5-4 and TRBJ2-1, reads ETGVTQSPTHLIKTRGQQVTLRCSSQSGHNTVSWYQQALGQGPQFIFQYYREEENGRGNFPPRFSGLQFPNYSSELNVNALELDDSALYLCASSSLAGGPSEQFFGPGTRLTVL.

This clonotype was found a few times. The J gene is TRBJ2-3, the V gene TRBV20-1, with no clear D. The germline gives CDR1 DFQATT, CDR2 SNEGSKA (reference sequence). V lost 5 bases and J 6 bases, leaving 15 bases between the germline ends. This CDR3 comprises 13 residues. CDR3 protein: CSALRPLQDTQYF. The CDR3 coding sequence is TGCAGTGCTTTAAGACCGCTCCAGGATACGCAGTATTTT.

The V call is TRBV7-8, the J call TRBJ1-1, with D maybe TRBD1 (6 bases). The CDR3 loop spans 17 amino acids. V was pared by 4 bases and J by 5 bases, with 23 bases between. Germline V gene data show CDR1 as SGHVS and CDR2 as FQNEAQ. CDR3 coding DNA: TGTGCCAGCAGCTCCCCCCGGGACACTCGAGGATGGACTGAAGCTTTCTTT. It codes for CASSSPRDTRGWTEAFF.

This clonotype was observed at least ten times. V and J are TRBV20-1 and TRBJ2-7; 9 bases map to TRBD1. The germline V gene encodes CDR1 DFQATT and CDR2 SNEGSKA (reference sequence). V dropped 0 bases and J dropped 7; count of bases not matched to a gene: 10. CDR3 length: 15 residues. The DNA for the CDR3 is TGCAGTGCTAGAGATTTACAGGGGGCTTGGTATGAGCAGTACGTC. Translated: CSARDLQGAWYEQYV.

This clonotype was seen a few times. The J gene is TRBJ2-5, the V gene TRBV19; D ambiguous. V was pared by 2 bases and J by 5 bases, with 6 bases between. Germline CDR1 reads LNHDA; CDR2 reads SQIVND (reference sequence). The CDR3 extends over 12 amino acids. CDR3 sequence: CASSIIGETQYF. The CDR3 DNA sequence: TGTGCCAGTAGTATAATAGGGGAGACCCAGTACTTC.

There are a few counts of this clonotype. The chain is built from TRBV7-7 and TRBJ2-1, with TRBD2 matching 10 bases. Germline V gene sequence: CDR1 SSHAT, CDR2 FNYEAQ (reference sequence). The CDR3 runs to 15 residues. V lost 3 bases to trimming and J lost 7 bases; unmatched junction nucleotides: 6. This chain's CDR3 is CASSFQAGGGNEQFF. CDR3 in DNA: TGTGCCAGCAGCTTCCAAGCGGGGGGGGGGAATGAGCAGTTCTTC.

This clonotype has only a few counts. The chain joins TRBV6-6 to TRBJ1-1, with 7 nucleotides matching TRBD1. V lost 6 bases and J lost 6; bases outside the gene matches: 7. Germline CDR1 is MNHNY and CDR2 is SVGAGI (reference sequence). The CDR3 is 13 amino acids. CDR3 region: CASSDRVGAEAFF. The DNA of the CDR3 is TGTGCCAGCAGCGACAGGGTCGGGGCTGAAGCTTTCTTT.

This clonotype was counted between two and nine times. The chain joins TRBV27 to TRBJ2-4; TRBD2 matches 8 bases. The CDR3 length is 15 residues. V shed 6 bases, J shed 0 bases, and the junction held 4 bases outside the gene matches. Germline V gene lookup returns CDR1 MNHEY and CDR2 SMNVEV (reference sequence). CDR3 loop: CASREAGVAKNIQYF. The CDR3 DNA reads TGTGCCAGCAGGGAAGCGGGAGTAGCCAAAAACATTCAGTACTTC.

CDR3 DNA: TGTGCCAGCAGCCAAGATCGCACGGAAGAGACCCAGTACTTC. This gives the protein CASSQDRTEETQYF. The chain uses TRBV4-2 and TRBJ2-5, with D unresolved. Germline CDR1 is LGHNA and CDR2 is YNFKEQ. Trimming removed 0 bases at V and 3 bases at J, with 8 bases between. The CDR3 has 14 residues.

The chain has TRBV28 and TRBJ2-7, with no clear D. There are 12 residues in the CDR3. Germline-derived CDR1 and CDR2 are MDHEN and SYDVKM. Trimming removed 6 bases from V and 4 bases from J, with 10 bases in between. In nucleotides, the CDR3 is TGTGCCAGCAGATCCGGCCCTTACGAGCAGTACTTC. This sequence encodes CASRSGPYEQYF.

This clonotype was observed at least ten times. Because it lacks the conserved phenylalanine or tryptophan at the end, this CDR3 is likely a read error. The limits of the CDR3 on the DNA are not certain, so only TCRdb's listed CDR3 is given. The genes are TRBV5-1 and TRBJ2-4; the D call TRBD1 from the table was never checked on the DNA. Germline V lookup: CDR1 SGHRS, CDR2 YFSETQ. The CDR3 has 9 amino acids, counting both end residues. CDR3 protein: CASSLDPPQ.

The rearrangement joins TRBV7-2 to TRBJ2-1; no firm D call. V lost 6 bases and J lost 8, with 14 bases in between. The CDR3 has 13 amino acids. Germline V gene sequence: CDR1 SGHTA, CDR2 FQGNSA. The CDR3: CASRPLAIDEQFF. As DNA, the CDR3 is TGTGCCAGCAGACCCCTCGCTATTGATGAGCAGTTCTTC.

This clonotype occurred many times. The V gene is TRBV12-3 or TRBV12-4, the J gene TRBJ2-7; D uncertain. Deletions cut 6 bases from V and 2 bases from J, with 14 bases between. The CDR3 is made up of 14 amino acids. In nucleotides, the CDR3 is TGTGCCAGCAGCCCATTAGGGTCCACCTACGAGCAGTACTTC. This sequence encodes CASSPLGSTYEQYF.

This clonotype was observed at least ten times. The J gene is TRBJ1-4, the V gene TRBV12-3 or TRBV12-4; tentatively, D is TRBD1 (5 bases). There are 14 residues in the CDR3. Trimming pared 7 bases from V and 4 bases from J, leaving 13 bases between. In nucleotides, the CDR3 is TGTGCCAGCAAATGGGGGGGGTTTAATGAAAAACTGTTTTTT. Translating it yields CASKWGGFNEKLFF.

This clonotype was detected ten times or more. The chain couples TRBV15 to TRBJ2-3, with D unclear. CDR1 and CDR2 (germline): LNHNV, YYDKDF (reference sequence). V dropped 0 bases and J dropped 2 bases, with 18 bases sitting between them. There are 18 residues in the CDR3. CDR3 residues: CATSRDDPGRPSTDTQYF. As DNA, the CDR3 is TGTGCCACCAGCAGAGACGACCCGGGCAGGCCTTCCACAGATACGCAGTATTTT.